Shown below are 7 T cell receptor beta chains from a single sample sequenced in a study of CDR3 diversity in severe acne. TCRdb independently ran MiXCR on the PCR reads; one entry per CDR3 protein. The sample contains roughly 100,000 distinct CDR3 sequences, roughly half of which appear only once. Sequences were obtained from blood. The receptors here all came from a male donor with acne.

The chain couples TRBV7-8 to TRBJ2-3; TRBD1 agrees at 8 bases. The germline V gene has CDR1 SGHVS and CDR2 FQNEAQ. Unmatched junction bases numbered 12, after V lost 5 bases and J lost 2 bases. The CDR3 is 17 amino acids. DNA for the CDR3: TGTGCCAGCAGCATCACCACCGGACAGGGCCTCACAGATACGCAGTATTTT. Protein: CASSITTGQGLTDTQYF.

A note on this clonotype: Mismatch with germline at one junction end may stem from a read error. CDR3 nucleotides: TGCAGCGTTGTAGGGGGCAGATACTATGGCTGCACCTTC. It translates to CSVVGGRYYGCTF. The rearrangement uses TRBV29-1 and TRBJ1-2; 7 nucleotides align to TRBD1. Germline CDR1 and CDR2: SQVTM and ANQGSEA. The CDR3 runs to 13 residues.

This clonotype was found many times. CDR3 residues: CSATASESYEQYF. The CDR3 DNA reads TGCAGTGCTACCGCTAGCGAATCCTACGAGCAGTACTTC. The chain recombines TRBV20-1 with TRBJ2-7; TRBD2 is a possible D gene (6 bases). The CDR3 consists of 13 residues. V shed 4 bases and J shed 1 base, with 11 bases lying between them. The V gene's germline CDR1 is DFQATT and CDR2 SNEGSKA (reference sequence).

This clonotype was seen many times. V and J are TRBV12-3 or TRBV12-4 and TRBJ1-1; no clear D. The CDR3 has 15 amino acids. Trimming took 1 base from V and 4 from J, leaving 13 bases between them. Written as DNA, the CDR3 is TGTGCCAGCAGTTTAGAGACGGGGAAAGGCACTGAAGCTTTCTTT. Protein sequence: CASSLETGKGTEAFF.

J is TRBJ1-5 and V is TRBV10-3; TRBD1 agrees at 7 bases. The CDR3 has 15 residues. Germline V gene data show CDR1 as ENHRY and CDR2 as SYGVKD. V was clipped by 2 bases and J by 2 bases; unmatched bases: 3. The CDR3 region is CAISERQGGNQPQHF. The CDR3 nucleotides are TGTGCCATCAGTGAGAGACAGGGAGGCAATCAGCCCCAGCATTTT.

This chain joins TRBV7-3 and TRBJ2-7; 15 positions agree with TRBD2. Germline-derived CDR1 and CDR2 are SGHTA and FQGTGA. Losses at the gene ends were 9 bases for V and 6 bases for J; bases not matched to a gene: 15. This CDR3 comprises 17 residues. In DNA form, the CDR3 reads TGTGCCAGTGCTAGAGATCGGACTAGCGGGAGGGCCGTCGAGCAGTACTTC. Its translation is CASARDRTSGRAVEQYF.

The CDR3 spells CAIRGTDSNQPQHF. CDR3 coding DNA: TGTGCCATCAGGGGGACGGATAGCAATCAGCCCCAGCATTTT. The genes are TRBV10-3 and TRBJ1-5; D perhaps matches TRBD1 (5 bases). CDR1 is ENHRY, CDR2 SYGVKD, per germline. The CDR3 is 14 amino acids. V was cut by 6 bases and J by 0 bases, with 9 bases left in between.